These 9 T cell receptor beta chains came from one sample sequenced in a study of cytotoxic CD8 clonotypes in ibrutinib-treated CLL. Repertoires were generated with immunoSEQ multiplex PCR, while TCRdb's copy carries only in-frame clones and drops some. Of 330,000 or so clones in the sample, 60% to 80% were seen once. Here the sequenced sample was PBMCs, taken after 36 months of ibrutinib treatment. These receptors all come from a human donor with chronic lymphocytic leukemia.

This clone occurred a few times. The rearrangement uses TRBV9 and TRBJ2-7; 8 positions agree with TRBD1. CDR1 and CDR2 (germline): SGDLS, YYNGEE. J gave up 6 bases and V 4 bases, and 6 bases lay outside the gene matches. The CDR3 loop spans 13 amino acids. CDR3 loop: CASSSRTGSEQYF. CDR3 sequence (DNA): TGTGCCAGCAGCTCTCGGACAGGGTCCGAGCAGTACTTC.

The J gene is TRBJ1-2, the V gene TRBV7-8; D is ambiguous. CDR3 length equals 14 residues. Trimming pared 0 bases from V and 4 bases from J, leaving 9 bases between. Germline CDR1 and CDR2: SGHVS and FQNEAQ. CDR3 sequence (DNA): TGTGCCAGCAGCTTAGCCACCCAAGGCTATGGCTACACCTTC. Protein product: CASSLATQGYGYTF.

CDR3 DNA: TGCGCCAGCAGCCAAGCACTCGGGACCTACACAGATACGCAGTATTTT. It encodes CASSQALGTYTDTQYF. The chain couples TRBV4-1 to TRBJ2-3, with D perhaps matching TRBD1 or TRBD2 (5 bases each). Germline CDR1 and CDR2: MGHRA and YSYEKL. This CDR3 is 16 amino acids long. V was clipped by 1 base and J by 2 bases, with 13 bases between them.

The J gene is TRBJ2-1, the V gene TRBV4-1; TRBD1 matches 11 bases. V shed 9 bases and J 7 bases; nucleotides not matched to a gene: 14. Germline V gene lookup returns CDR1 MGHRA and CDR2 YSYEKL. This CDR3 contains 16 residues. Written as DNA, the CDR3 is TGCGCCAGTCACTGGAGAGGGACAGGGGGAAAGAATGAGCAGTTCTTC. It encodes CASHWRGTGGKNEQFF.

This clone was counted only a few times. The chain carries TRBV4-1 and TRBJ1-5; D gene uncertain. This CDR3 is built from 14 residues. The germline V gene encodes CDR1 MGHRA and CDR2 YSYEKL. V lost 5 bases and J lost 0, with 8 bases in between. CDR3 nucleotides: TGCGCCAGCAGCGAGGTCGTTAGCAATCAGCCCCAGCATTTT. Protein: CASSEVVSNQPQHF.

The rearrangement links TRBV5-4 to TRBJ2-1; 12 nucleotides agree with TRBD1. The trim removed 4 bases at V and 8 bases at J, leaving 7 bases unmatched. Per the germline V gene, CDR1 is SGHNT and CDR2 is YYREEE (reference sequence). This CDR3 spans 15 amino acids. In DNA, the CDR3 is TGTGCCAGCAGCCCGGGGACAGGGGGCAAGGATGAGCAGTTCTTC. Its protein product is CASSPGTGGKDEQFF.

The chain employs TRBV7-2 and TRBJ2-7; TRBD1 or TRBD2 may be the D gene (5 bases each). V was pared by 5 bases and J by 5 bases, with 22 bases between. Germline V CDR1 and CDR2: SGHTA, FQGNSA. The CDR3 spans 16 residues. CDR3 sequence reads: CASSPYPRGRKDEQYF. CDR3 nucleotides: TGTGCCAGCAGCCCCTACCCCCGGGGCAGGAAAGACGAGCAGTACTTC. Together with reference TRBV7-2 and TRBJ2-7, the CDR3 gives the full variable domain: GAGVSQSPSNKVTEKGKDVELRCDPISGHTALYWYRQSLGQGLEFLIYFQGNSAPDKSGLPSDRFSAERTGGSVSTLTIQRTQQEDSAVYLCASSPYPRGRKDEQYFGPGTRLTVT.

For the CDR3, the DNA is TGTGCCAGCAGCTTGTCCCGGGACAGGGTCCACACTGAAGCTTTCTTT. This encodes CASSLSRDRVHTEAFF. V is TRBV7-8 and J is TRBJ1-1, with 9 bases fitting TRBD1. CDR1 is SGHVS, CDR2 FQNEAQ, per germline. The CDR3 totals 16 residues. Trimming at V came to 3 bases and at J to 3 bases, leaving 8 bases not matched to a gene.

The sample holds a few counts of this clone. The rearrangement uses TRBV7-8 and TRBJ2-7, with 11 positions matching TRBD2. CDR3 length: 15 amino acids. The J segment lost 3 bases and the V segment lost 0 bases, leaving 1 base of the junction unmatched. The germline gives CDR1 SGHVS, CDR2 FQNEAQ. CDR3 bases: TGTGCCAGCAGCTTAGCGACTAGCGGGATCTACGAGCAGTACTTC. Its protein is CASSLATSGIYEQYF.